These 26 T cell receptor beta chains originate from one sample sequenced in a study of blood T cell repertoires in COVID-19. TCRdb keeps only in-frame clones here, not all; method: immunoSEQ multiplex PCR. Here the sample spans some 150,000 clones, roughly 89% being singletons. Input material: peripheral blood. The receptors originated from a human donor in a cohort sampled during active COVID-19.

The CDR3 nucleotides are TGTGCCAGCATCCCTATGTTGGATGAGCAGTTCTTC. Its translation is CASIPMLDEQFF. The chain employs TRBV7-9 and TRBJ2-1; D not certain. In germline, CDR1 is SEHNR, CDR2 FQNEAQ (reference sequence). The germline V and J ends were trimmed by 7 bases and 8 bases, with 12 bases remaining between them. CDR3 size: 12 residues.

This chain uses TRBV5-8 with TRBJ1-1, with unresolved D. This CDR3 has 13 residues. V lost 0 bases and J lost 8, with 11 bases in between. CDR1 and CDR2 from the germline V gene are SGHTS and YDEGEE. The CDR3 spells CASSLGPPLEAFF. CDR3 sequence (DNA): TGTGCCAGCAGCTTGGGGCCACCTCTCGAAGCTTTCTTT.

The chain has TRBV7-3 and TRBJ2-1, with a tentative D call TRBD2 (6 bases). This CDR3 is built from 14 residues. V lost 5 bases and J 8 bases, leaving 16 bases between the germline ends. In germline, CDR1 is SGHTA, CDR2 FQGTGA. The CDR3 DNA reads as TGTGCCAGCAGCCGCGGCCTGGGGGGAGATGAGCAGTTCTTC. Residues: CASSRGLGGDEQFF.

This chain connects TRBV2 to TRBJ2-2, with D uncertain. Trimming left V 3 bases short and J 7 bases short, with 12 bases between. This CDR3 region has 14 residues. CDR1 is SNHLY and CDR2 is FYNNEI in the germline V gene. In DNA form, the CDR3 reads TGTGCCAGCAGTGAGATCACAGCTGGCGGGGAGCTGTTTTTT. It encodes CASSEITAGGELFF.

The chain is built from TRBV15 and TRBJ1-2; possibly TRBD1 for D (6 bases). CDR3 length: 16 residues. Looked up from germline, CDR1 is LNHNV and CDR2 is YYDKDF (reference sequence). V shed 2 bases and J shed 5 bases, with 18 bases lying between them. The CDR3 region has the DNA TGTGCCACCAGCAGATCCAGGACAGCCCTACTTTATGGCTACACCTTC. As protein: CATSRSRTALLYGYTF.

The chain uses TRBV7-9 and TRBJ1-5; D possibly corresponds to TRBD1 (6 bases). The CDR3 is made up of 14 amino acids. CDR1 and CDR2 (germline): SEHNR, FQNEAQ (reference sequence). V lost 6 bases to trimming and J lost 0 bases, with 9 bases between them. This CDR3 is CASSKTGSNQPQHF. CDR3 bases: TGTGCCAGCAGTAAGACAGGTAGCAATCAGCCCCAGCATTTT.

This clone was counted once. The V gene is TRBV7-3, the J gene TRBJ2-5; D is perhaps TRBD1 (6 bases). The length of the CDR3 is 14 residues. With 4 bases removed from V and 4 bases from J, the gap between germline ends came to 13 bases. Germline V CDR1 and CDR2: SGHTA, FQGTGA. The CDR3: CASSSEDRRETQYF. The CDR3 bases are TGTGCCAGCAGCTCAGAAGACAGGAGAGAGACCCAGTACTTC.

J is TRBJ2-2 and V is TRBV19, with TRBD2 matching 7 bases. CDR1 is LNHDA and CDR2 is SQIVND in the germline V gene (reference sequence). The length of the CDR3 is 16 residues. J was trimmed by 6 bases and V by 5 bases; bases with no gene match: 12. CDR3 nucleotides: TGTGCCAGTAGTCGGGATCGGGGGGTTCTCGCCGGGGAGCTGTTTTTT. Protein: CASSRDRGVLAGELFF.

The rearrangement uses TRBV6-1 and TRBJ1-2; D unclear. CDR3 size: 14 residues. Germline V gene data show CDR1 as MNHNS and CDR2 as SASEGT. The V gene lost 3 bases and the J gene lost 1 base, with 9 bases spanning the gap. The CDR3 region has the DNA TGTGCCAGCAGTGAGCCGCGAATTAACTATGGCTACACCTTC. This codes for CASSEPRINYGYTF.

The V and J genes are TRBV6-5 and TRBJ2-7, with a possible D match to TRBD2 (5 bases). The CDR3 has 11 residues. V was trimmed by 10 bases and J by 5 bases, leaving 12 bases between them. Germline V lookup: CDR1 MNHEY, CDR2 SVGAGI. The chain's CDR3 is CATKTGDEQYF. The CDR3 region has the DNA TGTGCCACCAAGACCGGGGACGAGCAGTACTTC.

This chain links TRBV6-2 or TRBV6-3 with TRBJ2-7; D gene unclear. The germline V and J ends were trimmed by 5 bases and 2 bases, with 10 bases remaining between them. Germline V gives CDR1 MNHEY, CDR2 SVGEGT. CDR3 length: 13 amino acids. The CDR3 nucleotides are TGTGCCAGCAGTATCGGGTCCCCCTACGAGCAGTACTTC. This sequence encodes CASSIGSPYEQYF.

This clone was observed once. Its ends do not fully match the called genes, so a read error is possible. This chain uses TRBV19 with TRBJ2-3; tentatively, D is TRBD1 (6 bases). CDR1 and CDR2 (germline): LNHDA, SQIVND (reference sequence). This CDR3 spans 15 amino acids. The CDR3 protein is CASRLKDSPTVTQYF. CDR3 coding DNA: TGTGCCAGCCGCTTAAAGGACAGTCCCACAGTTACGCAGTATTTT. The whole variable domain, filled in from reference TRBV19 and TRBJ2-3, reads DGGITQSPKYLFRKEGQNVTLSCEQNLNHDAMYWYRQDPGQGLRLIYYSQIVNDFQKGDIAEGYSVSREKKESFPLTVTSAQKNPTAFYLCASRLKDSPTVTQYFGPGTRLTVL.

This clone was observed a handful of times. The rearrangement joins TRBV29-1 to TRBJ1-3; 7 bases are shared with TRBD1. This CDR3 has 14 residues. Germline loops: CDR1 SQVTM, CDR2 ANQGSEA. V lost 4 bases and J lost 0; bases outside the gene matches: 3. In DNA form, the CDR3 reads TGCAGCGTTGGGCCAGGGGGCTCTGGAAACACCATATATTTT. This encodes CSVGPGGSGNTIYF.

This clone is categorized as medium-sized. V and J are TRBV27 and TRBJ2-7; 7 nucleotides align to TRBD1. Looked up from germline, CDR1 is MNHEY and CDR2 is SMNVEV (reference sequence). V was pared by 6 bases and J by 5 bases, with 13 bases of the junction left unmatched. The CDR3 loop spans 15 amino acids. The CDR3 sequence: CASSPDDPGQNEQYF. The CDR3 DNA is TGTGCCAGCAGCCCAGATGATCCGGGACAGAACGAGCAGTACTTC.

For the CDR3, the DNA is TGTGCCAGCAGCCACTATCTACGTCCGGAGACCCAGTACTTC. Its translation: CASSHYLRPETQYF. The chain recombines TRBV14 with TRBJ2-5; D not certain. CDR1 SGHDN and CDR2 FVKESK come from the germline V gene. V dropped 3 bases and J dropped 5 bases, with 13 bases sitting between them. This CDR3 comprises 14 residues.

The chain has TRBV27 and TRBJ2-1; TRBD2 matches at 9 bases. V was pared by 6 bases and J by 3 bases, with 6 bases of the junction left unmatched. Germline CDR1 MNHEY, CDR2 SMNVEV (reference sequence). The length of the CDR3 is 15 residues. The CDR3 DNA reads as TGTGCCAGCAGAAAAAGCGGGGGGAACTACAATGAGCAGTTCTTC. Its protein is CASRKSGGNYNEQFF.

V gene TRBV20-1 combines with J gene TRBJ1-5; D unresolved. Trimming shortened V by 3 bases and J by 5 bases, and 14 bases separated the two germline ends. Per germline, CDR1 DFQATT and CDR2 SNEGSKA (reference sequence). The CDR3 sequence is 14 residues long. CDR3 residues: CSASWGSRDQPQHF. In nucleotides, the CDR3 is TGCAGTGCTAGTTGGGGTTCGAGGGATCAGCCCCAGCATTTT.

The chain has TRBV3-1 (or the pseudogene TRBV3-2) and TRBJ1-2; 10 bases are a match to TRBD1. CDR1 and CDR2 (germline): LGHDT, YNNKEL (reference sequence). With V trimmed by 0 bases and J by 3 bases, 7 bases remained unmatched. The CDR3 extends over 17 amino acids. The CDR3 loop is CASSQDSTGGRDYGYTF. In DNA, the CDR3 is TGTGCCAGCAGCCAAGATTCGACAGGGGGCAGGGACTATGGCTACACCTTC.

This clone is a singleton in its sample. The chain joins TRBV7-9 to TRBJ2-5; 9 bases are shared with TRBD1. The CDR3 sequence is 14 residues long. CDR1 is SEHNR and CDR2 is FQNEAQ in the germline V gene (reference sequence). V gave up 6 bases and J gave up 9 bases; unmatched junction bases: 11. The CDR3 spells CASSSGTGQWAQYF. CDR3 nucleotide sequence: TGTGCCAGCAGTTCCGGGACAGGGCAGTGGGCCCAGTACTTC.

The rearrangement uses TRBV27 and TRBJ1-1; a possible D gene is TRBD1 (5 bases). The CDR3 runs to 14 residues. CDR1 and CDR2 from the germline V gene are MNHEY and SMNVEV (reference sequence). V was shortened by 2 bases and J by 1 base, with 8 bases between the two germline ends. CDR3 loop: CASSLVQGNTEAFF. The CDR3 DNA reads TGTGCCAGCAGTTTAGTTCAGGGGAACACTGAAGCTTTCTTT.

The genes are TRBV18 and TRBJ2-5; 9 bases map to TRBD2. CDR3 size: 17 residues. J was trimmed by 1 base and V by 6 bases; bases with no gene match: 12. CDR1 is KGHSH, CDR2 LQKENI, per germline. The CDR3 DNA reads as TGTGCCAGCTCCGATTTCCCCAGCGGGGGGTTCCAAGAGACCCAGTACTTC. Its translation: CASSDFPSGGFQETQYF.

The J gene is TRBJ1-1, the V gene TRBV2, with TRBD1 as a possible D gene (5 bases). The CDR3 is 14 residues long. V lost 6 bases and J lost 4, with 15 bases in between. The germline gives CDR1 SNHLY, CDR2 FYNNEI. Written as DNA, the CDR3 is TGTGCCAGCAGCACCCCCGGGAGGGGCACTGAAGCTTTCTTT. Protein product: CASSTPGRGTEAFF.

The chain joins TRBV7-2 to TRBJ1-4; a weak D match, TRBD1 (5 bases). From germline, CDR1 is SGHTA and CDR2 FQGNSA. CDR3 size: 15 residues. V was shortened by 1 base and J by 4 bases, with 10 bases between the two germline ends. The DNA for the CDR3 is TGTGCCAGCAGCTTAGTCCAGGGTATTAATGAAAAACTGTTTTTT. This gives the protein CASSLVQGINEKLFF. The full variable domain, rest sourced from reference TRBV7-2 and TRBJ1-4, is GAGVSQSPSNKVTEKGKDVELRCDPISGHTALYWYRQSLGQGLEFLIYFQGNSAPDKSGLPSDRFSAERTGGSVSTLTIQRTQQEDSAVYLCASSLVQGINEKLFFGSGTQLSVL.

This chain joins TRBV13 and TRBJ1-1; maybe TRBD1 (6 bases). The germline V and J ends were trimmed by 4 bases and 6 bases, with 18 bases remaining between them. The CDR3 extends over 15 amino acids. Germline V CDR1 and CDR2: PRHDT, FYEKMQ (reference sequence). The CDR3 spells CASSSLSTGSAEAFF. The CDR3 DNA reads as TGTGCCAGCAGCTCCCTATCAACAGGGAGCGCTGAAGCTTTCTTT.

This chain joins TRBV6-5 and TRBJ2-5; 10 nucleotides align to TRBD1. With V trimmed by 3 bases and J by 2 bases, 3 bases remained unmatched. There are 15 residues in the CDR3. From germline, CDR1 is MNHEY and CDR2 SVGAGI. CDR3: CASSYGTGAQETQYF. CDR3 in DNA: TGTGCCAGCAGTTATGGGACAGGGGCGCAAGAGACCCAGTACTTC.

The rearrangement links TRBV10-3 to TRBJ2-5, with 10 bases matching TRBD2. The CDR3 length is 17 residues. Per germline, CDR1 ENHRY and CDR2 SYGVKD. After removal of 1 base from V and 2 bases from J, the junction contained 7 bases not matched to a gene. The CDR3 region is CAISELLTSGVQETQYF. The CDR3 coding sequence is TGTGCCATCAGTGAGTTGTTAACTAGCGGGGTTCAAGAGACCCAGTACTTC.